This T cell receptor beta chain is drawn from a study of blood T cell repertoires in COVID-19. This clone was recorded many times. Under the authors' procedure: Estimated nucleated cell counts came from reference gene primer amplification. Repertoires were generated with immunoSEQ multiplex PCR, while TCRdb's copy carries only in-frame clones and drops some. The V and J calls and clone size were taken over from that table, and D and trimming were inferred from the DNA. The table shows 350,000 to 450,000 clones, with 85% occurring only once. The sequence derives from a woman younger than 30 with acute or convalescent COVID-19. Sequenced sample: peripheral blood.

CDR3 loop: CASSPDRGTGELFF. DNA for the CDR3: TGTGCCAGCAGCCCCGACAGGGGAACCGGGGAGCTGTTTTTT. This rearrangement joins TRBV6-6 to TRBJ2-2; 8 bases fit TRBD1. Germline CDR1 is MNHNY and CDR2 is SVGAGI (reference sequence). The CDR3 runs 14 residues. V trimming: 6 bases; J trimming: 5 bases; junction bases outside the gene matches: 5.